Listed below are T cell receptor beta chains from one sample, sequenced in a study of T cell responses to AZD1222 COVID-19 vaccine. The protocol was immunoSEQ multiplex PCR, while the TCRdb copy is restricted to in-frame clones and leaves out a portion. The sample has 150,000 to 200,000 clones; 92% are singletons. Sequenced here: peripheral blood, sampled 28 days after the second AZD1222 dose. These receptors were taken from an adult who received the AZD1222 COVID-19 vaccine. Both conserved end residues are part of each CDR3. D genes are given only for firm matches. Where a row states a size, it is once, few, many or the class of an expanded clone; other rows omit it.

DNA	CDR3	size	V	D	J
TGTGCCAGCAGTTACTCTCTCTTAGGGGGGACCGCCGGGAGCTACACCTTC	CASSYSLLGGTAGSYTF	NA	TRBV6-2/TRBV6-3	NA	TRBJ1-2
TGTGCCAGCCTCCGAATGGGGGGTGGGAAGGAGCAGTACTTC	CASLRMGGGKEQYF	NA	TRBV28	NA	TRBJ2-7
TGTGCTAGTGGTTTGGTACTTGGGGGGACGAACACTGAAGCTTTCTTT	CASGLVLGGTNTEAFF	NA	TRBV12-5	NA	TRBJ1-1
TGTGCCAGCACCTTAGCCGTTCCGGGACAGGGGGCTAGGAATGGCTACACCTTC	CASTLAVPGQGARNGYTF	NA	TRBV28	TRBD1	TRBJ1-2
TGCAGCGTTGAAGGTCAGGGTGAGGGAACTGAAGCTTTCTTT	CSVEGQGEGTEAFF	NA	TRBV29-1	NA	TRBJ1-1
TGTGCCAGCGCAAGCCTAGGTGGGGGCACTGAAGCTTTCTTT	CASASLGGGTEAFF	NA	TRBV28	NA	TRBJ1-1
TGTGCCACCAGCAGAGCGGGTGCCCCAGGGGCTCTCTCTGGAAACACCATATATTTT	CATSRAGAPGALSGNTIYF	NA	TRBV15	NA	TRBJ1-3
TGTGCCACCAGCAGAGATCAACAGCCCCAGCATTTT	CATSRDQQPQHF	NA	TRBV15	NA	TRBJ1-5
TGTGCCAGCGTCCGGGACAGGGGTGGGGTAGAGACCCAGTACTTC	CASVRDRGGVETQYF	NA	TRBV7-9	TRBD1	TRBJ2-5
TGTGCCAGCGGACAGCTCTACGAGCAGTACTTC	CASGQLYEQYF	NA	TRBV28	NA	TRBJ2-7
TGCGCCAGCAGCCAAGATACAGGGTATATTTCACCCCTCCACTTT	CASSQDTGYISPLHF	NA	TRBV4-1	NA	TRBJ1-6
TGTGCCAGCAGCCAAGATAATCGAGGTCTCGGGGGCTTTTATGGCTACACCTTC	CASSQDNRGLGGFYGYTF	NA	TRBV3-1/TRBV3-2	NA	TRBJ1-2
TGTGCCAGCAGCCAGGGGGCCGGGGAGCTGTTTTTT	CASSQGAGELFF	NA	TRBV27	TRBD1	TRBJ2-2
TGCGCCAGCAGCTTACAGGGGGAGCGTAATTCACCCCTCCACTTT	CASSLQGERNSPLHF	NA	TRBV5-1	TRBD1	TRBJ1-6
TGTGCCAGCAGCCCGGGACTAGTAGTCTACAATGAGCAGTTCTTC	CASSPGLVVYNEQFF	NA	TRBV7-9	TRBD2	TRBJ2-1
TGTGCCAGCTCACCACCGGGCGGAACCACAGATACGCAGTATTTT	CASSPPGGTTDTQYF	NA	TRBV18	NA	TRBJ2-3
TGCAGCGTGGCCCTGGACTGGGGCTACACCTTC	CSVALDWGYTF	NA	TRBV29-1	NA	TRBJ1-2
TGTGCCAGCAGTGAGGGCGGGGGATACGAGCAGTACTTC	CASSEGGGYEQYF	NA	TRBV25-1	TRBD2	TRBJ2-7
TGTGCCAGTAGTACCAGGACAGTCGACTATGGCTACACCTTC	CASSTRTVDYGYTF	NA	TRBV19	NA	TRBJ1-2
TGTGCCATCAGTGAGGGACATCAGGGGTGGATTAACACCGGGGAGCTGTTTTTT	CAISEGHQGWINTGELFF	NA	TRBV10-3	NA	TRBJ2-2
TGTGCCAGCAGCTTACGACTAGCGGGGGGTCTGTACCAAGAGACCCAGTACTTC	CASSLRLAGGLYQETQYF	NA	TRBV7-2	TRBD2	TRBJ2-5
TGTGCCAGCAGTTTCTCACAGACCGGACGCTACACCTTC	CASSFSQTGRYTF	NA	TRBV12-3/TRBV12-4	NA	TRBJ1-2
TGTGCCAGCAGCCTCACTAGCGGGAGGGCCGATGAGCAGTTCTTC	CASSLTSGRADEQFF	NA	TRBV7-9	TRBD2	TRBJ2-1
TGTGCCACCAGCAGAGATAGCGGGAGCACAGATACGCAGTATTTT	CATSRDSGSTDTQYF	few	TRBV15	TRBD2	TRBJ2-3
TGCGCCAGCAGCCAACCCCGCCCCGGGACCTCCTACGAGCAGTACTTC	CASSQPRPGTSYEQYF	NA	TRBV4-1	NA	TRBJ2-7
TGCGCCAGCAGCACCGCAGGGGGCCTAATACTCCAGCAGTACTTC	CASSTAGGLILQQYF	NA	TRBV5-1	TRBD1	TRBJ2-7
TGCGCCAGCAGCCAAGATGAGGGGGGCCAGACCCAGTACTTC	CASSQDEGGQTQYF	NA	TRBV4-1	NA	TRBJ2-5
TGCGCCAGCCGGCAGGCCGTTGCCCTTCCCGGGGAGCTGTTTTTT	CASRQAVALPGELFF	NA	TRBV4-1	NA	TRBJ2-2
TGTGCCAGCAGCTTAGGGGGCACTAGCGGGAGGGCCTACAATGAGCAGTTCTTC	CASSLGGTSGRAYNEQFF	NA	TRBV7-8	TRBD2	TRBJ2-1
TGTGCCAGCAGCTCCATCTCGGGACAAGAAGCTTTCTTT	CASSSISGQEAFF	NA	TRBV7-3	NA	TRBJ1-1
TGTGCCATCGGCCTCTCTGGAAACACCATATATTTT	CAIGLSGNTIYF	once	TRBV6-5	NA	TRBJ1-3
TGTGCCAGCAGCACTCTAACCACAGGGAGGAATGAGCAGTTCTTC	CASSTLTTGRNEQFF	NA	TRBV9	NA	TRBJ2-1
TGTGCCAGCAGCTTAAATGTGGCAGATACGCAGTATTTT	CASSLNVADTQYF	NA	TRBV7-3	NA	TRBJ2-3
TGTGCCAGTAGCTTCAGGGGGAACTATGGCTACACCTTC	CASSFRGNYGYTF	NA	TRBV19	TRBD1	TRBJ1-2
TGTGCCAGCACCATCTTTGAGACAGACTCCTACGAGCAGTACTTC	CASTIFETDSYEQYF	NA	TRBV6-4	NA	TRBJ2-7
TGTGCCAGCTCACCGGGTCGGGAGAAAAACATTCAGTACTTC	CASSPGREKNIQYF	NA	TRBV18	NA	TRBJ2-4
TGTGCCAGCCGGGACAGGCCGAGCTCCTATAATTCACCCCTCCACTTT	CASRDRPSSYNSPLHF	once	TRBV19	TRBD1	TRBJ1-6
TGTGCCAGCAGTTTATCCGGGCCAAGCTACGAGCAGTACTTC	CASSLSGPSYEQYF	once	TRBV27	NA	TRBJ2-7
TGCGCCAGCAGTGATTGGACAGGGGCGGACGAGCAGTACTTC	CASSDWTGADEQYF	NA	TRBV10-2	TRBD1	TRBJ2-7
TGTGCCAGCAGTGCGGGGACTAGCGGGAGCGATGAGCAGTTCTTC	CASSAGTSGSDEQFF	NA	TRBV6-2/TRBV6-3	TRBD2	TRBJ2-1
TGTGCCAGCACCCAATCGACGGCAGGCAATCAGCCCCAGCATTTT	CASTQSTAGNQPQHF	NA	TRBV2	NA	TRBJ1-5
TGCGCCAGCAGCCGGGCGTCAGGGTATTCACCCCTCCACTTT	CASSRASGYSPLHF	NA	TRBV23-1	NA	TRBJ1-6
TGTGCCAGCAGACCTGGGGGGTATAGCCACTATGGCTACACCTTC	CASRPGGYSHYGYTF	NA	TRBV27	NA	TRBJ1-2
TGTGCCAGCAGCCCCCCAGGGGGCGGTCAGCCCCAGCATTTT	CASSPPGGGQPQHF	once	TRBV7-9	TRBD1	TRBJ1-5
TGCAGCGTTGAAGGCCAGACAGGGAGCTCCTACAATGAGCAGTTCTTC	CSVEGQTGSSYNEQFF	NA	TRBV29-1	TRBD1	TRBJ2-1
TGTGCCAGTAGTATAGTCCAGGGTGGCACTGAAGCTTTCTTT	CASSIVQGGTEAFF	NA	TRBV19	NA	TRBJ1-1
TGTGCCAGCAGCTTGGGGCGGGGATCTGACAATGAGCAGTTCTTC	CASSLGRGSDNEQFF	NA	TRBV5-6	NA	TRBJ2-1
TGTGCCAGCAGCCCGGGCCCACTGGTAGAGCAGTACTTC	CASSPGPLVEQYF	NA	TRBV28	NA	TRBJ2-7
TGTGCCAGCAGCTTAGGACCGCTGAGCTCTGGAAACACCATATATTTT	CASSLGPLSSGNTIYF	NA	TRBV5-4	NA	TRBJ1-3
TGTGCCAGCAGCTTTATGTTGGGCTCACGCTTTTTT	CASSFMLGSRFF	NA	TRBV5-6	NA	TRBJ1-3
TGTGCCAGCAGCCTGTGGGAGGGCCTCCCCAATGAGCAGTTCTTC	CASSLWEGLPNEQFF	NA	TRBV28	TRBD2	TRBJ2-1
TGTGCCAGCAGCAGGACCGCGCCAACCCCTGGAAACACCATATATTTT	CASSRTAPTPGNTIYF	NA	TRBV28	NA	TRBJ1-3
TGTGCCAGCAGCTTCAGGAACGGCTACACCTTC	CASSFRNGYTF	NA	TRBV11-2	NA	TRBJ1-2
TGTGCCAGCAGCCCCCCGGGGACCTACGAGCAGTACTTC	CASSPPGTYEQYF	NA	TRBV28	NA	TRBJ2-7
TGTGCCAGCAGCGGGCGGACAGGACCAAAAGGCTACACCTTC	CASSGRTGPKGYTF	NA	TRBV11-2	TRBD1	TRBJ1-2
TGTGCCAGTAGTCGAGTTAGGCGGGGGGACCGATACAATGAGCAGTTCTTC	CASSRVRRGDRYNEQFF	NA	TRBV19	TRBD2	TRBJ2-1
TGTGCCAGCAGCCACACTGTTGGAGCCTCCTACAATGAGCAGTTCTTC	CASSHTVGASYNEQFF	NA	TRBV3-1/TRBV3-2	NA	TRBJ2-1